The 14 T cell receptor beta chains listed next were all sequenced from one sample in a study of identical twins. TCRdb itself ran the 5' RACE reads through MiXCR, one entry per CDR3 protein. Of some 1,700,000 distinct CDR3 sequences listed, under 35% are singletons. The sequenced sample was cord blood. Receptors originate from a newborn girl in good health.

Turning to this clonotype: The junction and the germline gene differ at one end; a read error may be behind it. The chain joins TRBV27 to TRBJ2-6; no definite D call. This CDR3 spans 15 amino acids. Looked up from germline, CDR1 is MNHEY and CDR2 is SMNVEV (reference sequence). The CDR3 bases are TGTGCCAGCAGTCTCCACTACTCTAGGGCCAACGTCCTGACTTTC. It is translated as CASSLHYSRANVLTF.

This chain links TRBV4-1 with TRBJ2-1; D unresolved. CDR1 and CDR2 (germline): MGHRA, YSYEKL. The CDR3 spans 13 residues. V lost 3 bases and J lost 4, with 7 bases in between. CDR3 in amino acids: CASSHPLYNEQFF. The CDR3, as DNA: TGCGCCAGCAGCCATCCACTGTACAATGAGCAGTTCTTC.

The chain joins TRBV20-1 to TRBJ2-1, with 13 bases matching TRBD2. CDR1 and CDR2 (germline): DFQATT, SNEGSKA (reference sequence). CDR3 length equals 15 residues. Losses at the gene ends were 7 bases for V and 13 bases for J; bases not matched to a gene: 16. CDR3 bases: TGCAGTGGAGAACTAGCGGGAGGGCCGTCAGAGACCCAGTTCTTC. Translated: CSGELAGGPSETQFF.

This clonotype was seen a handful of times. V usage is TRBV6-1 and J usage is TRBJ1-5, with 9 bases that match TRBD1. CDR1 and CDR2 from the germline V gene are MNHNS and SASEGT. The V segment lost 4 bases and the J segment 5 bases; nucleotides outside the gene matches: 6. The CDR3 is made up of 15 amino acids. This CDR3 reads CASSGSGTGYQPQHF. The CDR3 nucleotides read TGTGCCAGCAGTGGATCCGGGACAGGGTATCAGCCCCAGCATTTT.

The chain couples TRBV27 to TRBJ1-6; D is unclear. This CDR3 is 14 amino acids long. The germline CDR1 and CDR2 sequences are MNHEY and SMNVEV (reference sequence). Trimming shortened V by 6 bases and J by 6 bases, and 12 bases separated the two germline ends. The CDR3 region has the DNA TGTGCCAGCAGGCCGACTACCCTTAATTCACCCCTCCACTTT. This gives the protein CASRPTTLNSPLHF.

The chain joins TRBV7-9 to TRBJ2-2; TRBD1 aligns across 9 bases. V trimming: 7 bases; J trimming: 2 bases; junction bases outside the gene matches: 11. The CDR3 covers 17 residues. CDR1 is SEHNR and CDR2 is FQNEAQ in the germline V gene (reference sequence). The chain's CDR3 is CASTLLTGGLNTGELFF. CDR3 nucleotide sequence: TGTGCCAGCACTTTACTTACAGGGGGCCTCAACACCGGGGAGCTGTTTTTT.

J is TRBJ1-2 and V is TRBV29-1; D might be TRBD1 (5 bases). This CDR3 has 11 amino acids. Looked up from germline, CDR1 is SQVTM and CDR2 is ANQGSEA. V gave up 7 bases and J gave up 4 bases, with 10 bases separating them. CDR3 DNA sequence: TGCAGCGCCTGGGGCGGCTATGGCTACACCTTC. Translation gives CSAWGGYGYTF.

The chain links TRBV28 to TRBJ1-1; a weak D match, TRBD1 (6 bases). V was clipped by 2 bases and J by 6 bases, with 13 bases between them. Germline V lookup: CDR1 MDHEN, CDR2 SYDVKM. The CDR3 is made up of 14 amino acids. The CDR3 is CASSLRGTISEAFF. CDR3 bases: TGTGCCAGCAGTTTAAGGGGGACGATTTCTGAAGCTTTCTTT.

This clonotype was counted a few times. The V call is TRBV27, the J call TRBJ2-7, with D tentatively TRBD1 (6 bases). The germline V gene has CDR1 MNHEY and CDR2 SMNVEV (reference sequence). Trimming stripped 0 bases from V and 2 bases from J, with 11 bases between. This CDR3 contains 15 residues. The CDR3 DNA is TGTGCCAGCAGTTTATCGCGACAGGCCACCTACGAGCAGTACTTC. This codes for CASSLSRQATYEQYF.

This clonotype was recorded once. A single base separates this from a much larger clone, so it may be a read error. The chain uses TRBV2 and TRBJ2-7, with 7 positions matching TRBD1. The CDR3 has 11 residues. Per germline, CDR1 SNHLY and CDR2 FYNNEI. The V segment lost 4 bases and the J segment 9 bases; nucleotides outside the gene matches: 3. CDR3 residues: CASSGQGGQYF. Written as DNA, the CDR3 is TGTGCCAGCAGTGGACAGGGCGGGCAGTACTTC.

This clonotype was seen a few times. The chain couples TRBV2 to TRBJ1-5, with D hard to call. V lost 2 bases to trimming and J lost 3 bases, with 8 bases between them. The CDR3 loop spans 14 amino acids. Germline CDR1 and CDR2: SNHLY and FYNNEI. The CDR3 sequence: CASSEPGYNQPQHF. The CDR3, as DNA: TGTGCCAGCAGTGAACCCGGCTACAATCAGCCCCAGCATTTT.

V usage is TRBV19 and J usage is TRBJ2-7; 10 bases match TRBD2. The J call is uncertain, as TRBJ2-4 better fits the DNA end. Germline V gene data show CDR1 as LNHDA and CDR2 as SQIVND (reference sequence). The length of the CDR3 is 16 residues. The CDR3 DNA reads TGTGCCAGTAGTATAGGACTAGCGGGAGCCAAAAACATTCAGTACTTC. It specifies CASSIGLAGAKNIQYF.

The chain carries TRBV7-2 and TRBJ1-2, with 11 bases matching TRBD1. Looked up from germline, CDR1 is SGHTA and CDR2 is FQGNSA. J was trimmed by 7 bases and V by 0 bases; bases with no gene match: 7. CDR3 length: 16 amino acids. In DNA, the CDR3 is TGTGCCAGCAGCTTAGCAGGCGGACAGGGGGCGAGTGGCTACACCTTC. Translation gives CASSLAGGQGASGYTF.

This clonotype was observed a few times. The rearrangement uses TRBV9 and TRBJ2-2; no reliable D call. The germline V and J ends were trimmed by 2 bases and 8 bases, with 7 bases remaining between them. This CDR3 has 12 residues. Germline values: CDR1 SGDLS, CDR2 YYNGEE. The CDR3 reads CASSVFSGELFF. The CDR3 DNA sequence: TGTGCCAGCAGCGTTTTCTCTGGGGAGCTGTTTTTT. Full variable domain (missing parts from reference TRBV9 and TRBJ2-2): DSGVTQTPKHLITATGQRVTLRCSPRSGDLSVYWYQQSLDQGLQFLIQYYNGEERAKGNILERFSAQQFPDLHSELNLSSLELGDSALYFCASSVFSGELFFGEGSRLTVL.